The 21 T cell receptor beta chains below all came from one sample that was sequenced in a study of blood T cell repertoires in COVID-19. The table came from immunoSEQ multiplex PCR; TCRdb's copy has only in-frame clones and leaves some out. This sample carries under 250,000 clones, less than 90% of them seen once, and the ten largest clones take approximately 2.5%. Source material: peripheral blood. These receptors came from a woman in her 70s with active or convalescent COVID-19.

CDR3 amino acids: CASSSGQTNEQFF. The CDR3 DNA follows: TGTGCCAGCAGCTCTGGACAGACCAATGAGCAGTTCTTC. The chain recombines TRBV12-3 or TRBV12-4 with TRBJ2-1; tentatively, D is TRBD1 (6 bases). Trimming shortened V by 6 bases and J by 6 bases, and 12 bases separated the two germline ends. This CDR3 has 13 amino acids.

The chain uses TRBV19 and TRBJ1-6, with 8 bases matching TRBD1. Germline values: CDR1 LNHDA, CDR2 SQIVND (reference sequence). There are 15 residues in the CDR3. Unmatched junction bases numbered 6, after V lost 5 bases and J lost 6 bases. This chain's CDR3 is CASSGTGMGNSPLHF. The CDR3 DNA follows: TGTGCCAGTAGTGGGACAGGCATGGGTAATTCACCCCTCCACTTT.

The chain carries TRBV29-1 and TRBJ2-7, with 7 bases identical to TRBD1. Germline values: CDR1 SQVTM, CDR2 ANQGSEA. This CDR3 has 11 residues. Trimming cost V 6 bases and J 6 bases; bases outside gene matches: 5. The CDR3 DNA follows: TGCAGCGTGGCGACAGGGACCGAGCAGTACTTC. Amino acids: CSVATGTEQYF.

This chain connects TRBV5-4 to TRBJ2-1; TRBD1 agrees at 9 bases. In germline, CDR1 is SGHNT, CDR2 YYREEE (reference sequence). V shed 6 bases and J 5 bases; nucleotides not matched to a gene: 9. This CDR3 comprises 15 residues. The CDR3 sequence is CASTPPWDRDNEQFF. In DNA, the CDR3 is TGTGCCAGCACCCCACCCTGGGACAGGGACAATGAGCAGTTCTTC.

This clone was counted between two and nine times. In nucleotides, the CDR3 is TGTGCCAGCAGCTTAGGGCAGGGCGGAGGCTACACCTTC. It encodes CASSLGQGGGYTF. The rearrangement links TRBV11-1 to TRBJ1-2; the D gene is possibly TRBD1 (5 bases). CDR1 is SGHAT and CDR2 is FQDESV in the germline V gene (reference sequence). CDR3 length: 13 residues. Trimming cost V 1 base and J 8 bases, with 11 bases left between them.

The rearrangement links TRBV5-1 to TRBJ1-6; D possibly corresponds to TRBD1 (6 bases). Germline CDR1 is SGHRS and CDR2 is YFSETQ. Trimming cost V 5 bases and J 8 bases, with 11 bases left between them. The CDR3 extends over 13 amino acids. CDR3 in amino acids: CASREDSYSPLHF. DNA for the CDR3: TGCGCCAGCAGAGAGGACAGCTATTCACCCCTCCACTTT.

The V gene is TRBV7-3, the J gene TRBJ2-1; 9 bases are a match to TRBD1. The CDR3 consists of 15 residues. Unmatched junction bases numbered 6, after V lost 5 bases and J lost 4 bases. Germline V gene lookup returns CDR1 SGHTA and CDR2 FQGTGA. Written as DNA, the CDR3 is TGTGCCAGCAGCAAACTCGGGACAGGGTACAATGAGCAGTTCTTC. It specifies CASSKLGTGYNEQFF.

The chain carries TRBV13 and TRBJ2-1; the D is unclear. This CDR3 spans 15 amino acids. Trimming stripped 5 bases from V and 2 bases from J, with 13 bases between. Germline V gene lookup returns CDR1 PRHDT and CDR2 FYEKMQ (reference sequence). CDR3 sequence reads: CASSLTPQTYNEQFF. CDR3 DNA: TGTGCCAGCAGCCTAACCCCCCAAACCTACAATGAGCAGTTCTTC.

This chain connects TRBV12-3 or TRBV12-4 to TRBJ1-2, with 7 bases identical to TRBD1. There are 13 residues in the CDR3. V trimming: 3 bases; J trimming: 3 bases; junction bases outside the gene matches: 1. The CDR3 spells CASSFGQDYGYTF. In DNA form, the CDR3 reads TGTGCCAGCAGTTTTGGACAGGACTATGGCTACACCTTC.

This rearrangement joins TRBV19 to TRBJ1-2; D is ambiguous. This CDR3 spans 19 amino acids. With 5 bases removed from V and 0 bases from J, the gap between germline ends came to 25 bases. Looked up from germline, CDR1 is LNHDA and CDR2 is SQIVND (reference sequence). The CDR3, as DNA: TGTGCCAGTAGTGTCTACTATCGAACGGCCATCCTAGCTAACTATGGCTACACCTTC. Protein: CASSVYYRTAILANYGYTF.

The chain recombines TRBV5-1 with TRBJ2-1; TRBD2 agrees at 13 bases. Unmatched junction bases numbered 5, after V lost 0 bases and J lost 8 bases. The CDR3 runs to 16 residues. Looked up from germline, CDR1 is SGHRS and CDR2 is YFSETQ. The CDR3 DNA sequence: TGCGCCAGCAGCTTGGGGGACACTAGCGGGAGGGATGAGCAGTTCTTC. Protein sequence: CASSLGDTSGRDEQFF.

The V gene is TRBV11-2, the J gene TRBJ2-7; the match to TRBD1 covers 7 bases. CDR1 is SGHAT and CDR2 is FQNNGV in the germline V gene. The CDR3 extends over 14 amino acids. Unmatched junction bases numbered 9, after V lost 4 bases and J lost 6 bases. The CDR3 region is CASSSTGTVFEQYF. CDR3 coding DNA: TGTGCCAGCAGCTCCACGGGGACAGTGTTCGAGCAGTACTTC.

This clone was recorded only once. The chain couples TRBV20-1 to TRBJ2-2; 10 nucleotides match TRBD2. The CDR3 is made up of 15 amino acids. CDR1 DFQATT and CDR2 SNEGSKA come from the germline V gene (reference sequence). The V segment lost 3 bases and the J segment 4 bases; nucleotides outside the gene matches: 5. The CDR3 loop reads CSASAGLARTGELFF. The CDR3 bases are TGCAGTGCTAGTGCGGGACTAGCGCGCACCGGGGAGCTGTTTTTT.

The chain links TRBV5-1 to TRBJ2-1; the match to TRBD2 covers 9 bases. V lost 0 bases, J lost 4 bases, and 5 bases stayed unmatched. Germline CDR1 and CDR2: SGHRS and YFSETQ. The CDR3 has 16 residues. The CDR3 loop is CASSLGVTSGYNEQFF. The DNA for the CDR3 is TGCGCCAGCAGCTTGGGAGTGACTAGCGGATACAATGAGCAGTTCTTC.

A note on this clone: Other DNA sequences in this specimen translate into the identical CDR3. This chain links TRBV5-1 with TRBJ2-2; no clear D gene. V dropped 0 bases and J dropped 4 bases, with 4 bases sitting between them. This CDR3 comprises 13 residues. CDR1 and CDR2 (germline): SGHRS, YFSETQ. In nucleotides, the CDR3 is TGCGCCAGCAGCTTGGCCGTCACCGGGGAGCTGTTTTTT. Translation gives CASSLAVTGELFF.

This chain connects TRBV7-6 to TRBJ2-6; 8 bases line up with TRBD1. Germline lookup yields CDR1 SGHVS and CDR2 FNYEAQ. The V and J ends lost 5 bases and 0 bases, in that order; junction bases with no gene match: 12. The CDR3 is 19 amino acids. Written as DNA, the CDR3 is TGTGCCAGCAGCCCGACGGACAGGGTTGGGGTCTCTGGGGCCAACGTCCTGACTTTC. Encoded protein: CASSPTDRVGVSGANVLTF. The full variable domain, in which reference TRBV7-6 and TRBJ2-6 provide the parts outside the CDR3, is GAGVSQSPRYKVTKRGQDVALRCDPISGHVSLYWYRQALGQGPEFLTYFNYEAQQDKSGLPNDRFSAERPEGSISTLTIQRTEQRDSAMYRCASSPTDRVGVSGANVLTFGAGSRLTVL.

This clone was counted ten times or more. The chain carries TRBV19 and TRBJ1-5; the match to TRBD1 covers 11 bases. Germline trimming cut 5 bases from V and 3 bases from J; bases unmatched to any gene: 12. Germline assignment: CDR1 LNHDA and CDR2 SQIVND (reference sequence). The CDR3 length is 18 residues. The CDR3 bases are TGTGCCAGTAGTCCACCTCCCGGGACAGGGGGTTCCAATCAGCCCCAGCATTTT. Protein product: CASSPPPGTGGSNQPQHF.

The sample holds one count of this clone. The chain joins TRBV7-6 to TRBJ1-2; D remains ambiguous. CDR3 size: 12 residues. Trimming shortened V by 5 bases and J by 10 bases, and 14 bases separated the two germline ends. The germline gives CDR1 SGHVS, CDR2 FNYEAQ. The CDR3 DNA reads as TGTGCCAGCAGCGGAGTGGCGGAATCCTACACCTTC. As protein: CASSGVAESYTF. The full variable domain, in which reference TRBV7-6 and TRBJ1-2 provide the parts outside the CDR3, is GAGVSQSPRYKVTKRGQDVALRCDPISGHVSLYWYRQALGQGPEFLTYFNYEAQQDKSGLPNDRFSAERPEGSISTLTIQRTEQRDSAMYRCASSGVAESYTFGSGTRLTVV.

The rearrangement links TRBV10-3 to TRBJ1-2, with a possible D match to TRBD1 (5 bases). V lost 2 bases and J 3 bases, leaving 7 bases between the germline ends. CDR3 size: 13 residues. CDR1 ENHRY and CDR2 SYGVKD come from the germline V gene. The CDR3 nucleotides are TGTGCCATCAGTGAGAAAGGGGACTATGGCTACACCTTC. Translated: CAISEKGDYGYTF.

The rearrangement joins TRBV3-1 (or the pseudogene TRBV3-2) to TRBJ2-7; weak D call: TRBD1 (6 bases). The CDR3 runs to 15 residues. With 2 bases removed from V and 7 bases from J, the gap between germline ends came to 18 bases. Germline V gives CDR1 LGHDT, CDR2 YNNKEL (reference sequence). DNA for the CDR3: TGTGCCAGCAGCCAAACCGGGACACCCGTTGGGGAGCAGTACTTC. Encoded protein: CASSQTGTPVGEQYF.

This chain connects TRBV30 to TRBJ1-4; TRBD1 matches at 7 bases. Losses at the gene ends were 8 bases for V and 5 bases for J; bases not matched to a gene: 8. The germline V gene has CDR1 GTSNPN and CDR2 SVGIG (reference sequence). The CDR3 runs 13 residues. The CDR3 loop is CARGTELNEKLFF. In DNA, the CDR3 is TGTGCCCGAGGGACAGAACTCAATGAAAAACTGTTTTTT. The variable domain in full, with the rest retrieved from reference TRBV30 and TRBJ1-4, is SQTIHQWPATLVQPVGSPLSLECTVEGTSNPNLYWYRQAAGRGLQLLFYSVGIGQISSEVPQNLSASRPQDRQFILSSKKLLLSDSGFYLCARGTELNEKLFFGSGTQLSVL.